The next 7 T cell receptor beta chains were all read from a single sample in a study of blood T cells in healthy people across ages. The authors ran a second PCR of about 7 to 12 cycles using a sample-barcoded 5' primer and a J-beta primer mix. One entry per CDR3 protein, called by TCRdb with MiXCR from the 5' RACE reads. The sample includes over a million distinct CDR3 sequences, 40% to 45% seen only once; the top ten take approximately 19%. Sequencing was performed on blood. Receptors were obtained from a woman aged 55-70 years in good health.

The J gene is TRBJ1-1, the V gene TRBV5-1; TRBD1 matches at 10 bases. The CDR3 loop spans 15 amino acids. Trimming removed 4 bases from V and 5 bases from J; junction bases left unmatched: 8. Germline CDR1 SGHRS, CDR2 YFSETQ. The CDR3 DNA reads as TGCGCCAGCAGCCGTTCACCGGGACAGGGGACTGAAGCTTTCTTT. Protein product: CASSRSPGQGTEAFF.

This clonotype was recorded a few times. This rearrangement joins TRBV29-1 to TRBJ2-1; 9 nucleotides agree with TRBD1. The CDR3 length is 14 residues. V dropped 4 bases and J dropped 7; count of bases not matched to a gene: 8. Germline CDR1 is SQVTM and CDR2 is ANQGSEA. CDR3 residues: CSVVQGTGWNEQFF. CDR3 in DNA: TGCAGCGTTGTCCAGGGGACAGGGTGGAATGAGCAGTTCTTC.

In this sample, this clonotype turned up a few times. The chain uses TRBV12-3 or TRBV12-4 and TRBJ2-3; possibly TRBD1 for D (6 bases). V shed 8 bases and J shed 9 bases, with 18 bases lying between them. This CDR3 has 13 residues. This CDR3 reads CASLGLSRGTQYF. The CDR3 DNA follows: TGTGCCAGCCTCGGTCTGTCTAGGGGGACGCAGTATTTT.

The V call is TRBV6-5, the J call TRBJ2-3; the match to TRBD1 covers 7 bases. Trimming took 5 bases from V and 2 from J; bases not matched to a gene: 7. CDR3 length: 15 amino acids. Germline-derived CDR1 and CDR2 are MNHEY and SVGAGI. The DNA for the CDR3 is TGTGCCAGCAGTCCCGCAGGGGGAAACACAGATACGCAGTATTTT. Translated, it gives CASSPAGGNTDTQYF.

The genes are TRBV28 and TRBJ2-3; tentatively, D is TRBD1 (5 bases). Germline assignment: CDR1 MDHEN and CDR2 SYDVKM. The V gene lost 6 bases and the J gene lost 2 bases, with 18 bases spanning the gap. The CDR3 covers 16 residues. The CDR3 bases are TGTGCCAGCAGACCCATTGACTTGGGGCCCACAGATACGCAGTATTTT. Its translation: CASRPIDLGPTDTQYF.

The rearrangement links TRBV3-1 to TRBJ2-7; 8 nucleotides agree with TRBD2. The germline V gene has CDR1 LGHDT and CDR2 YNNKEL (reference sequence). The CDR3 runs to 15 residues. With V trimmed by 1 base and J by 3 bases, 5 bases remained unmatched. As DNA, the CDR3 is TGTGCCAGCAGCCAAGTAGCTAGCGGGCTCTACGAGCAGTACTTC. Translation gives CASSQVASGLYEQYF.

The chain employs TRBV11-2 and TRBJ1-1, with D perhaps matching TRBD1 (5 bases). V lost 1 base, J lost 3 bases, and 18 bases lay in between. The CDR3 loop spans 17 amino acids. Germline lookup yields CDR1 SGHAT and CDR2 FQNNGV. CDR3 region: CASSLGLGGGGDTEAFF. CDR3 sequence (DNA): TGTGCCAGCAGCTTAGGGTTGGGGGGTGGGGGGGACACTGAAGCTTTCTTT.